Listed below are T cell receptor beta chains from one sample, sequenced in a study of radiotherapy plus CTLA-4 blockade in lung cancer. Clones were read by immunoSEQ multiplex PCR, and TCRdb kept only the in-frame ones, dropping some. The sample contains about 48,000 clones, 75% to 90% of which appear only once. The sequencing here drew on peripheral blood, taken from a patient treated with radiotherapy plus ipilimumab. These TCRs come from a human donor with non-small cell lung cancer that progressed on radiotherapy plus ipilimumab. Some clones in this sample may be carry-over from other donors' samples. CDR3s include the opening cysteine and the closing phenylalanine or tryptophan.

V gene: TRBV9
J gene: TRBJ1-2
CDR3 protein: CASSDRDGYTF

V gene: TRBV7-2
J gene: TRBJ2-7
CDR3 protein: CASSYHQAGREQYF

V gene: TRBV19
J gene: TRBJ1-2
CDR3 protein: CASSIERGANGYTF

V gene: TRBV7-9
J gene: TRBJ2-5
CDR3 protein: CASSPQMIIQETQYF

V gene: TRBV19
J gene: TRBJ1-5
CDR3 protein: CASSTTGFGNQPQHF

V gene: TRBV29-1
J gene: TRBJ2-3
CDR3 protein: CSVALAGGSDTQYF

V gene: TRBV30
J gene: TRBJ1-2
CDR3 protein: CAWSLNPGTGAYGYTF

V gene: TRBV9
J gene: TRBJ2-7
CDR3 protein: CASSIRTSGIHEQYF

V gene: TRBV27
J gene: TRBJ1-1
CDR3 protein: CASGTDTEAFF

V gene: TRBV18
J gene: TRBJ1-1
CDR3 protein: CASTEDRQRTEAFF

V gene: TRBV7-2
J gene: TRBJ2-7
CDR3 protein: CASTLISGGFEQYF

V gene: TRBV5-1
J gene: TRBJ2-7
CDR3 protein: CASSLDQRLAGPREQYF

V gene: TRBV6-1
J gene: TRBJ1-5
CDR3 protein: CASNVGGAVQPQHF

V gene: TRBV11-2
J gene: TRBJ1-1
CDR3 protein: CASSLVAGAGTEAFF

V gene: TRBV30
J gene: TRBJ2-3
CDR3 protein: CGWASTDTQYF

V gene: TRBV4-1
J gene: TRBJ2-7
CDR3 protein: CASSQEYRGTYEQYF

V gene: TRBV11-3
J gene: TRBJ2-1
CDR3 protein: CASSPRGSYNEQFF

V gene: TRBV4-1
J gene: TRBJ1-2
CDR3 protein: CASSQERFYGYTF

V gene: TRBV9
J gene: TRBJ1-2
CDR3 protein: CASSVFSGGDGYGYTF

V gene: TRBV5-5
J gene: TRBJ2-7
CDR3 protein: CASSPDYEQYF

V gene: TRBV28
J gene: TRBJ1-4
CDR3 protein: CASSSTGTGSEKLFF

V gene: TRBV7-2
J gene: TRBJ1-1
CDR3 protein: CASSFGQGNTEAFF

V gene: TRBV18
J gene: TRBJ2-1
CDR3 protein: CASSLTFSGSYEQFF

V gene: TRBV7-8
J gene: TRBJ1-5
CDR3 protein: CASSAQGFSNQPQHF

V gene: TRBV7-2
J gene: TRBJ2-7
CDR3 protein: CASSLRQNYEQYF

V gene: TRBV6-1
J gene: TRBJ2-7
CDR3 protein: CASSETLTEQYF

V gene: TRBV5-1
J gene: TRBJ2-2
CDR3 protein: CASSLEGLAGAYTGELFF

V gene: TRBV5-1
J gene: TRBJ1-1
CDR3 protein: CASRSVAGLQNTEAFF

V gene: TRBV4-3
J gene: TRBJ2-7
CDR3 protein: CASSQGFSGMSSYEQYF

V gene: TRBV19
J gene: TRBJ2-5
CDR3 protein: CASSIRRDRAETQYF

V gene: TRBV27
J gene: TRBJ2-7
CDR3 protein: CASRGPGQELYEQYF

V gene: TRBV5-1
J gene: TRBJ1-4
CDR3 protein: CASSLGIFNVGANEKLFF

V gene: TRBV9
J gene: TRBJ1-1
CDR3 protein: CASGQGSMNTEAFF

V gene: TRBV29-1
J gene: TRBJ2-3
CDR3 protein: CSVEWQGMATQYF

V gene: TRBV7-3
J gene: TRBJ2-3
CDR3 protein: CASSTGLAGVTDTQYF

V gene: TRBV5-1
J gene: TRBJ2-1
CDR3 protein: CASSLEASGVKEQFF

V gene: TRBV5-1
J gene: TRBJ2-7
CDR3 protein: CASRQGNYEQYF

V gene: TRBV19
J gene: TRBJ2-7
CDR3 protein: CASSIRDRGNYEQYF

V gene: TRBV9
J gene: TRBJ2-1
CDR3 protein: CASSVWAGEVYNEQFF

V gene: TRBV10-3
J gene: TRBJ2-7
CDR3 protein: CAISESEGKQYF

V gene: TRBV6-1
J gene: TRBJ1-1
CDR3 protein: CASSEVSGREVMNTEAFF

V gene: TRBV29-1
J gene: TRBJ2-5
CDR3 protein: CSALRQGRETQYF

V gene: TRBV4-2
J gene: TRBJ1-4
CDR3 protein: CASSQDSTANEKLFF

V gene: TRBV11-2
J gene: TRBJ2-3
CDR3 protein: CASSLGLTDTQYF

V gene: TRBV19
J gene: TRBJ1-2
CDR3 protein: CASSTTGFGYGYTF

V gene: TRBV4-1
J gene: TRBJ2-1
CDR3 protein: CASSHGNNEQFF

V gene: TRBV10-3
J gene: TRBJ2-3
CDR3 protein: CAISGGTSSDTQYF

V gene: TRBV5-1
J gene: TRBJ1-4
CDR3 protein: CASSLDRRNEKLFF

V gene: TRBV5-1
J gene: TRBJ2-5
CDR3 protein: CASSGDRIGLLETQYF

V gene: TRBV5-1
J gene: TRBJ1-2
CDR3 protein: CASSFLPGQGYGYTF

V gene: TRBV7-3
J gene: TRBJ2-7
CDR3 protein: CASSPWGGHYEQYF

V gene: TRBV7-8
J gene: TRBJ2-1
CDR3 protein: CASSLYWYNEQFF

V gene: TRBV29-1
J gene: TRBJ2-7
CDR3 protein: CSAFGVASYEQYF

V gene: TRBV14
J gene: TRBJ1-1
CDR3 protein: CASSSTTRGAFF

V gene: TRBV5-6
J gene: TRBJ2-7
CDR3 protein: CASSRVSDFPYEQYF

V gene: TRBV30
J gene: TRBJ1-1
CDR3 protein: CAWTDQGPEAFF

V gene: TRBV27
J gene: TRBJ2-1
CDR3 protein: CASSQTGYNEQFF

V gene: TRBV7-7
J gene: TRBJ2-1
CDR3 protein: CASSLAGTGGNEQFF

V gene: TRBV5-1
J gene: TRBJ1-4
CDR3 protein: CASSLNRPNEKLFF